The 13 T cell receptor beta chains listed next were all sequenced from one sample in a study of T cell responses to AZD1222 COVID-19 vaccine. The data were produced by immunoSEQ multiplex PCR, yet TCRdb's version contains in-frame clones alone and is incomplete. The sample includes 98,000 or so clones, about 89% seen only once; the top ten take 2.5% to 3.5%. The sample was peripheral blood, taken 28 days after the second dose of the MenACWY control vaccine. The origin of the receptors is an adult who received the MenACWY meningococcal vaccine as a control.

This chain uses TRBV7-9 with TRBJ2-3; TRBD1 matches 7 bases. The germline gives CDR1 SEHNR, CDR2 FQNEAQ (reference sequence). J lost 2 bases, V lost 3 bases, and 5 bases had no gene match. The length of the CDR3 is 15 residues. DNA for the CDR3: TGTGCCAGCAGCTTGGGACAGCTATACACAGATACGCAGTATTTT. This codes for CASSLGQLYTDTQYF.

In its sample, this clone was seen a few times. The V and J genes are TRBV3-1 (or the pseudogene TRBV3-2) and TRBJ1-2; 7 bases fit TRBD1. This CDR3 has 15 residues. Losses at the gene ends were 4 bases for V and 6 bases for J; bases not matched to a gene: 11. Looked up from germline, CDR1 is LGHDT and CDR2 is YNNKEL (reference sequence). The CDR3 reads CASSPRDRLLNGYTF. CDR3 nucleotide sequence: TGTGCCAGCAGCCCTCGGGACAGACTCCTCAATGGCTACACCTTC.

V gene TRBV21-1 combines with J gene TRBJ2-7; TRBD2, as called in the table, went unchecked against the DNA. TRBV21-1 is a pseudogene. The CDR3 covers 12 residues. This chain's CDR3 is CASSNLEAEQYF. The CDR3 DNA reads as TGTGCCAGCAGCAACCTGGAGGCAGAGCAGTACTTC.

The rearrangement links TRBV5-1 to TRBJ2-7; D may be TRBD1 or TRBD2 (6 bases each). Germline values: CDR1 SGHRS, CDR2 YFSETQ. The CDR3 is made up of 14 amino acids. Between the trimmed V and J ends, which lost 4 bases and 5 bases, there was a span of 16 bases. CDR3 sequence: CASSPWTGANEQYF. The CDR3 region has the DNA TGCGCCAGCAGCCCGTGGACGGGGGCCAACGAGCAGTACTTC.

The CDR3 nucleotides are TGTGCCAGCAGGGAACTTGAGTCTAACTATGGCTACACCTTC. This sequence encodes CASRELESNYGYTF. V is TRBV27 and J is TRBJ1-2; no definite D call. The V gene lost 6 bases and the J gene lost 0 bases, with 11 bases spanning the gap. The CDR3 is 14 residues long. CDR1 is MNHEY, CDR2 SMNVEV, per germline (reference sequence).

The chain employs TRBV19 and TRBJ2-7; the D gene is possibly TRBD1 (6 bases). Germline CDR1 LNHDA, CDR2 SQIVND (reference sequence). This CDR3 is built from 19 residues. V was trimmed by 0 bases and J by 2 bases, leaving 23 bases between them. The CDR3: CASSIERGGAGTRTYEQYF. Written as DNA, the CDR3 is TGTGCCAGTAGTATAGAACGGGGTGGCGCCGGGACAAGAACCTACGAGCAGTACTTC.

The chain couples TRBV18 to TRBJ2-7; D unresolved. This CDR3 is built from 13 residues. Between the trimmed V and J ends, which lost 1 base and 4 bases, there was a span of 8 bases. The germline V gene has CDR1 KGHSH and CDR2 LQKENI. The CDR3 nucleotides are TGTGCCAGCTCACCACAGGCGGAATACGAGCAGTACTTC. Protein: CASSPQAEYEQYF.

The V call is TRBV6-2 or TRBV6-3, the J call TRBJ2-5, with TRBD1 matching over 9 bases. This CDR3 comprises 16 residues. V shed 5 bases, J shed 2 bases, and the junction held 9 bases outside the gene matches. CDR1 and CDR2 (germline): MNHEY, SVGEGT. CDR3 nucleotides: TGTGCCAGCAGTGACCACAGGGGGCGTAATCAAGAGACCCAGTACTTC. Its translation: CASSDHRGRNQETQYF.

CDR3 protein: CASSSDRYNEQYF. CDR3 in DNA: TGTGCCAGCAGCTCCGATCGGTACAACGAGCAGTACTTC. The J gene is TRBJ2-7, the V gene TRBV7-3; D remains unclear. Germline CDR1 and CDR2: SGHTA and FQGTGA. This CDR3 region has 13 residues. V lost 4 bases and J lost 5, with 12 bases in between.

V gene TRBV11-3 combines with J gene TRBJ2-3; D not certain. Trimming left V 4 bases short and J 4 bases short, with 6 bases between. The CDR3 extends over 12 amino acids. Germline V lookup: CDR1 SGHNT, CDR2 YENEEA. The CDR3 loop is CASSSSADTQYF. CDR3 DNA sequence: TGTGCCAGCAGCTCGTCGGCAGATACGCAGTATTTT. Together with reference TRBV11-3 and TRBJ2-3, the CDR3 gives the full variable domain: EAGVVQSPRYKIIEKKQPVAFWCNPISGHNTLYWYLQNLGQGPELLIRYENEEAVDDSQLPKDRFSAERLKGVDSTLKIQPAELGDSAVYLCASSSSADTQYFGPGTRLTVL.

The CDR3 DNA is TGTGCCAGCAGTTTATGGTCGGGAGGCGGGGAGACCCAGTACTTC. Amino acid sequence: CASSLWSGGGETQYF. The chain is built from TRBV28 and TRBJ2-5, with TRBD2 matching over 7 bases. CDR3 length: 15 amino acids. V lost 0 bases and J lost 5; bases outside the gene matches: 6. CDR1 MDHEN and CDR2 SYDVKM come from the germline V gene.

The chain joins TRBV5-8 to TRBJ2-5; 9 nucleotides match TRBD1. The CDR3 is 15 amino acids. V shed 3 bases, J shed 2 bases, and the junction held 5 bases outside the gene matches. Germline V gene data show CDR1 as SGHTS and CDR2 as YDEGEE. The CDR3 here is CASSYGTGQQETQYF. The DNA for the CDR3 is TGTGCCAGCAGCTATGGGACAGGGCAACAAGAGACCCAGTACTTC.

J is TRBJ1-4 and V is TRBV5-1; D call uncertain. Trimming stripped 0 bases from V and 4 bases from J, with 10 bases between. The V gene's germline CDR1 is SGHRS and CDR2 YFSETQ. CDR3 length: 15 amino acids. CDR3 nucleotide sequence: TGCGCCAGCAGCTTGGAGTCCGGATATAATGAAAAACTGTTTTTT. This codes for CASSLESGYNEKLFF.